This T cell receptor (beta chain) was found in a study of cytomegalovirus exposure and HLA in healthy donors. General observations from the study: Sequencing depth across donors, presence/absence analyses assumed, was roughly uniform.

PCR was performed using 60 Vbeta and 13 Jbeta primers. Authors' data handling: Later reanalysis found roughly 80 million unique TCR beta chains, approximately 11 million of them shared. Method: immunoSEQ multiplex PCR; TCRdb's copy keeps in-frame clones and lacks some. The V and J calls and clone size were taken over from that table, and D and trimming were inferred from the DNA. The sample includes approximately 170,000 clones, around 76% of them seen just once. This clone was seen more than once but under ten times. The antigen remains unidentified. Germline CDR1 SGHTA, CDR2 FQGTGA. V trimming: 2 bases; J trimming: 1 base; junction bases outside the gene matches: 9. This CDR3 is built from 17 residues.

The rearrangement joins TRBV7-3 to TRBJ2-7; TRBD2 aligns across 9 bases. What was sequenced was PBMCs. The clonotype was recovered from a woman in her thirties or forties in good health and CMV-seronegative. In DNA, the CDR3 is TGTGCCAGCAGCTTAGTCGCGGGAGGGCCAGGTTCCTACGAGCAGTACTTC. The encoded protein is CASSLVAGGPGSYEQYF.